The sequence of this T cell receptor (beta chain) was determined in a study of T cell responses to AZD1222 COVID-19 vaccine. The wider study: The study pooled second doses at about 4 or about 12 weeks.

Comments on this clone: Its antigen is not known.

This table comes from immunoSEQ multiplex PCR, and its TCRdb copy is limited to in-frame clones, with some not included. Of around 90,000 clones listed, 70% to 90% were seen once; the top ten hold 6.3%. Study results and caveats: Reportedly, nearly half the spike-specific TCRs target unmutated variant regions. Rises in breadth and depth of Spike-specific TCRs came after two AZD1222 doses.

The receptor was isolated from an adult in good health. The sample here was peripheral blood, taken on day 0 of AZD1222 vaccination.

The CDR3 DNA sequence: TGTGCCAGCTCACCGGACGGTTCAATGGGCTACACCTTC. Its translation is CASSPDGSMGYTF. The chain joins TRBV18 to TRBJ1-2; D remains ambiguous. Trimming removed 3 bases at V and 8 bases at J, with 13 bases between. This CDR3 comprises 13 residues. CDR1 is KGHSH and CDR2 is LQKENI in the germline V gene.